This record looks at one T cell receptor beta chain sequence and its context. The source of the sample is a study of cytomegalovirus exposure and HLA in healthy donors. The PCR was carried out with 60 Vbeta primers and 13 Jbeta primers. Using immunoSEQ multiplex PCR, the repertoire was profiled, and TCRdb retains in-frame clones only, with some absent. This sample yields 85,000 to 100,000 clones, of which approximately 85% are seen a single time; around 6% belongs to the top ten. The CDR3 has 14 amino acids. After removal of 0 bases from V and 5 bases from J, the junction contained 5 bases not matched to a gene. Germline CDR1 GTSNPN, CDR2 SVGIG (reference sequence).

The clonotype originates from a woman under 30 in good health and CMV-seropositive. V usage is TRBV30 and J usage is TRBJ2-5; TRBD2 matches 8 bases. Material for sequencing was PBMCs. This CDR3 reads CAWSVNGRGETQYF. The CDR3 DNA follows: TGTGCCTGGAGTGTAAACGGGAGGGGGGAGACCCAGTACTTC.